This T cell receptor (beta chain) came from a study of blood T cell repertoires in COVID-19 (dated by TCRdb to the early 2020s). For the wider study: Samples covering the acute and convalescent phases of COVID-19 were provided by collaborators in the United States, Italy and Spain. The samples were drawn from two sources: the first 160 participants of the ongoing ImmuneRACE study, and 1,254 subjects contributed by 6 global collaborators. The material from the prospective study consisted of cDNA or gDNA derived from T cells, B-cell-depleted T cells, or PBMCs. The repertoires were made available in a free public database intended to serve as a resource for research on the immune response to SARS-CoV-2. The sample metadata nearly always contained a de-identified subject ID, COVID-19 status, age in years and sex. Subjects who had been exposed to COVID-19, were actively infected with it, or had recovered from it provided the deeply sampled blood TCRbeta repertoires that made up the dataset. HLA class I and class II types, where available, came from metadata supplied by the sample provider rather than from assay-based typing.

Overall study outcomes, separate from this receptor: The amount of clinical and demographic metadata varied by source and participant and was provided uncurated.

Another Seattle source contributed samples from volunteer blood donors who had recovered from COVID-19. The collaborating institutions used their own protocols to collect whole blood in K2EDTA tubes. Collaborator samples were shipped for TCRbeta analysis as frozen whole blood, isolated PBMCs, or DNA extracted from either sample type. Of note for this clone: Its antigen is not yet known. Base-call qualities are not available, and no considerably larger clone is one nucleotide away.

Including the terminal cysteine and phenylalanine, the CDR3 comprises 16 residues. The DNA shown is the 48-base CDR3, in frame from base 1. Trimming takes 0 bases off V and 6 bases off J; junction bases not matched to a gene: 7. The germline V gene supplies CDR1 LGHNT and CDR2 FRNRAP. The immunoSEQ Assay, a bias-controlled multiplex PCR, was used to amplify TCRbeta CDR3 regions from genomic DNA. The original methods were these. The number of nucleated cells in each sample was estimated by amplification of reference gene primers within the assay. To quantify the absolute abundance of each unique TCRbeta CDR3 rearrangement, sequence reads were collapsed and filtered. Productive Simpson clonality was computed per sample as the square root of Simpson's diversity index over productive rearrangements. The table was pulled from immuneACCESS by TCRdb, which kept in-frame rearrangements only. Such tables lose some clones; where checked, under half of the loss comes from unresolved V genes, and the rest has no known cause. V, J and clone size are those of that table, while D and trimming were read from the DNA. A total of approximately 190,000 clones appear in this sample, roughly 84% of them only once. Jointly, the top ten make up roughly 6% of the sample.

The sequence derives from a woman in her thirties or forties who had recovered from COVID-19. The sequence joins TRBV12-5 to TRBJ2-2, and 7 junctional nucleotides match TRBD1. Sequencing was carried out using peripheral blood. CDR3 reads: CASGLVLRQGAGELFF. The nucleotide sequence reads TGTGCTAGTGGTTTGGTACTAAGACAGGGTGCCGGGGAGCTGTTTTTT.